This T cell receptor (beta chain) was sequenced in a study of beta chain features in type 1 diabetes (dated by TCRdb to the late 2010s). Study-level background: Mean age, gender distribution, total cell number and subset yield were not different between patients and healthy donors. In the study, recently diagnosed type 1 diabetes patients and matched healthy donors were compared on the TCRB repertoires of their sorted circulating CD4+ T cell subsets. A total of over 90,000,000 sorted cells were examined across all samples, and a strong correlation was observed between cell number per subset and RNA yield. Regulatory and stem cell-like memory subsets were isolated from only 8 patients and roughly eight healthy donors, whereas naive and central memory subsets came from all 30 or so donors.

A word on this clone: There is no known antigen for this receptor. The input lacks base qualities; no much larger clone sits a single base away.

The High Capacity cDNA Reverse Transcription Kit was used to reverse transcribe all of the isolated RNA, meaning that expressed TCRB transcripts were what got sequenced. Naive, central memory and regulatory T cell samples underwent deep immunoSEQ sequencing, averaging about 3.57 million total reads per sample. After sorted cells were lysed in RLT buffer, RNA was extracted with DNase-treated RNeasy Micro or Mini kits, with the choice depending on cell number. Each cell subset was processed on its own to prevent cross-contamination, while patient and healthy donor samples were processed together. Using the immunoSEQ multiplex PCR, TCRB sequences were amplified from cDNA into 87-bp fragments spanning the CDR3 region. Amplicons were sequenced on the Illumina HiSeq platform. As for the original processing: PCR bias was computationally corrected using synthetic template baselines, reads within Hamming distance 2 were collapsed, and singletons that could not be merged were discarded. Reads were aligned to IMGT to assign V, D and J genes, CDR3 length, and insertions or deletions at six rearrangement sites. Within each subset, clonotype counts were normalized to sorted cell number, and only after that were true diversity and Gini coefficients computed with the tcR R package. Repertoire sharing was quantified using the overlap coefficient calculated on TCRB nucleotide sequences. Out-of-frame TCRB sequences from naive cells were analyzed to stand in for the pre-selection repertoire. Here the immuneACCESS table is served through TCRdb, limited to in-frame sequences with V and J called. Missing clones are a known gap in these copies; in checked studies unresolved V genes cover under half, and the rest lacks a known reason. That table gives V, J and clone size, and the DNA gave D and trimming. For this sample there are some 350,000 clones; approximately 15% appear just once. Clones ranked in the top ten supply roughly 0.015% of the sample.

The full study reports these points: Because cDNA rather than genomic DNA was sequenced, highly expressing activated cells could have been over-represented, although no difference in activation and CD3 levels was found between groups. At VDJ recombination sites, patients with type 1 diabetes made fewer insertions and deleted more nucleotides, a pattern implying thymic rearrangement abnormalities. Naive, central memory and regulatory TCRB repertoires appeared more similar among patients than among healthy donors. Shorter templates might be favored by PCR, yet because patient and control samples were amplified and corrected together, any such skew would affect both groups equally. A moderate but significant shortening of TCRB CDR3 length was observed in type 1 diabetes patients in all four CD4+ subsets. Because the HLA sub-analyses included only small numbers of individuals, any influence of HLA type on TCRB rearrangement was left unresolved.

Each donor gave one peripheral blood draw, averaging approximately 0.12 L, which was collected into heparinised tubes. Naive, central memory, regulatory and stem cell-like memory CD4+ T cells were sorted on a BD FACSAria II using a panel including CD45RO, CCR7, CD25, CD127, CD95 and CD27. A purity above 95% was achieved for all sorted populations. PBMCs were isolated immediately by Lymphoprep density gradient centrifugation and stained directly without culture. So that batch effects would be minimized, each experiment stained and sorted samples in pairs, pairing one healthy donor with one patient. V lost 5 bases and J lost 0 bases, and the count of bases not matched to a germline gene is 4. The CDR3 measures 15 amino acids from cysteine to phenylalanine. The only DNA kept is the CDR3, 45 bases in frame from the first base. The germline V gene (reference sequence) specifies SEHNR as CDR1 and FQNEAQ as CDR2.

The rearrangement combines TRBV7-9 with TRBJ2-3; 8 middle bases align to TRBD2. The receptor was isolated from a young woman with type 1 diabetes. The sample consisted of naive CD4+ T cells from blood. Per the publication, the cell subset or site label means: true naive CD4+ T cells. The CDR3 sequence is CASSHSGISTDTQYF. The bases are TGTGCCAGCAGCCATAGCGGGATAAGCACAGATACGCAGTATTTT.